Listed here are 5 T cell receptor beta chains from one sample, sequenced in a study of vaccination and CD4 T cells after COVID-19. With the Oncomine TCR Beta short-read assay, DNA from cultured CD4+ T cells was sequenced. Each CDR3 protein is one row after TCRdb ran MiXCR on the PCR reads. This sample carries approximately 19,000 distinct CDR3 sequences, about 56% of them seen once, and the ten largest clones take around 9.6%. These receptors lack a known antigen. Treatment noted: roughly nine-day PBMC culture with coronavirus spike peptide pools or control peptides (ViraFEST assay). Source material: CD4+ T cells from blood, cultured in vitro. The origin of the receptors is a human donor who had recovered from COVID-19.

V usage is TRBV7-2 and J usage is TRBJ2-2; TRBD1 aligns across 9 bases. V gave up 6 bases and J gave up 6 bases; unmatched junction bases: 11. The CDR3 runs 16 residues. The germline gives CDR1 SGHTA, CDR2 FQGNSA. In nucleotides, the CDR3 is TGTGCCAGCAGACCTCCGGGACAGGGTCGTTCCGGGGAGCTGTTTTTT. Its protein product is CASRPPGQGRSGELFF.

CDR3 DNA: TGCAGTGCTAGAGATCGGGGCGGCACTGAAGCTTTCTTT. This translates into CSARDRGGTEAFF. The J gene is TRBJ1-1, the V gene TRBV20-1, with D possibly TRBD1 on 5 matching bases. Trimming took off 0 bases at V and 4 bases at J, with 9 bases between the two ends. Germline V gene lookup returns CDR1 DFQATT and CDR2 SNEGSKA (reference sequence). The CDR3 covers 13 residues.

The V gene is TRBV18, the J gene TRBJ1-5; D is ambiguous. Germline loops: CDR1 KGHSH, CDR2 LQKENI. The CDR3 contains 13 residues. The V and J ends lost 1 base and 4 bases respectively, with 5 bases between them. CDR3 protein: CASSPQGNQPQHF. The CDR3, as DNA: TGTGCCAGCTCACCACAGGGAAATCAGCCCCAGCATTTT.

This clonotype was counted only a few times. The rearrangement uses TRBV11-3 and TRBJ2-3, with D tentatively TRBD2 (6 bases). Germline V gene sequence: CDR1 SGHNT, CDR2 YENEEA. The CDR3 loop spans 15 amino acids. The V gene lost 5 bases and the J gene lost 2 bases, with 14 bases spanning the gap. CDR3 in amino acids: CASSPIGGNTDTQYF. The CDR3 DNA sequence: TGTGCCAGCAGCCCCATTGGGGGGAACACAGATACGCAGTATTTT.

In this sample, this clonotype turned up a few times. This chain links TRBV12-3 or TRBV12-4 with TRBJ1-2, with D tentatively TRBD1 (6 bases). Trimming removed 5 bases at V and 5 bases at J, with 9 bases between. The CDR3 has 12 residues. The CDR3 DNA sequence: TGTGCCAGCAGTGCCCAGGGGTATGGCTACACCTTC. Translating it yields CASSAQGYGYTF.